This TCR beta chain derives from a study of prognosis after radiotherapy for stage I lung cancer. The CDR3 has 17 residues. V was pared by 5 bases and J by 4 bases, with 20 bases between. Germline V gene sequence: CDR1 LGHDT, CDR2 YNNKEL (reference sequence). Ten or more counts support this clonotype. The study amplified the TCR beta CDR3 region from genomic DNA. This amplification was carried out by two rounds of multiplex PCR. Amplification in first-round PCR relied on primers specific to each TRBV and TRBJ gene. TCRdb re-called the multiplex PCR reads with MiXCR, one entry per CDR3 protein. Of approximately 16,000 distinct CDR3 sequences in the sample, less than 40% were seen once.

The origin of this receptor is a donor at least 50 years old with non-small cell lung cancer. The sample in question was PBMCs, obtained before or after stereotactic body radiation therapy (not recorded which). The V call is TRBV3-1, the J call TRBJ2-2; TRBD1 might be the D (7 bases). The CDR3 DNA follows: TGTGCCAGCAGCAAAAGTGGCGGGGACAGAGGCACCGGGGAGCTGTTTTTT. It specifies CASSKSGGDRGTGELFF.